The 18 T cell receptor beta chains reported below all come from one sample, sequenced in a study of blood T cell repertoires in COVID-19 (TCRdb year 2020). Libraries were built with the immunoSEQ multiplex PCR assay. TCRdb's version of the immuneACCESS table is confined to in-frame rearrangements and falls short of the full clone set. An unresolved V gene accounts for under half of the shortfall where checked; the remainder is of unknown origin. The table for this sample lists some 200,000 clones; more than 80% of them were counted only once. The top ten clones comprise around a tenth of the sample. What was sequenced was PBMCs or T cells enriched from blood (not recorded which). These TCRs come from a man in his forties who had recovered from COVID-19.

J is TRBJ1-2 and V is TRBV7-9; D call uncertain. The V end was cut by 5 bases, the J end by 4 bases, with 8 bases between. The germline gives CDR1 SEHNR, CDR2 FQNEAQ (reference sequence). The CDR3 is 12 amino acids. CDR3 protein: CASSRETYGYTF. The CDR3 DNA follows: TGTGCCAGCAGCCGGGAGACCTATGGCTACACCTTC.

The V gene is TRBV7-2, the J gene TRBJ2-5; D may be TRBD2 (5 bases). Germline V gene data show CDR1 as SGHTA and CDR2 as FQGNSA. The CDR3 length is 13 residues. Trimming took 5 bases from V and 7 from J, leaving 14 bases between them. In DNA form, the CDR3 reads TGTGCCAGCAGCCCCGAGGCCCGGGGGACCCAGTACTTC. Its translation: CASSPEARGTQYF.

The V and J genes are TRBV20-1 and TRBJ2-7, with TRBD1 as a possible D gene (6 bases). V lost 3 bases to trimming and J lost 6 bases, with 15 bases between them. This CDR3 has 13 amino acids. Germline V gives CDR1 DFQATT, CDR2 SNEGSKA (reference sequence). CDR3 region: CSASPHTGSEQYF. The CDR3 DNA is TGCAGTGCTAGTCCCCATACAGGGTCCGAGCAGTACTTC.

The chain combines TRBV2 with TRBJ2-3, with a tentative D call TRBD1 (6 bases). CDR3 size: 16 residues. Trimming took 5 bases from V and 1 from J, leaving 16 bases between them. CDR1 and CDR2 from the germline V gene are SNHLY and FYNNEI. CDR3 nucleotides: TGTGCCAGCAGTCATTCCCCGGGACACCGCACAGATACGCAGTATTTT. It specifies CASSHSPGHRTDTQYF.

DNA of the CDR3: TGTGCCAGCAGCGGACAGGAGGGGGTGGGCAAAAACATTCAGTACTTC. Translating it yields CASSGQEGVGKNIQYF. The V and J genes are TRBV3-1 (or the pseudogene TRBV3-2) and TRBJ2-4, with D possibly matching TRBD1 (7 bases). The germline CDR1 and CDR2 sequences are LGHDT and YNNKEL (reference sequence). The CDR3 runs to 16 residues. Trimming cost V 5 bases and J 3 bases, with 17 bases left between them.

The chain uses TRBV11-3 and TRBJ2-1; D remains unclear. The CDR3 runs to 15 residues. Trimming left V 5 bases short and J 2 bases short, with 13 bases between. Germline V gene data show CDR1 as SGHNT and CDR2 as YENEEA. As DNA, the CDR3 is TGTGCCAGCAGCCTCCCCCGTGGCCCCTACAATGAGCAGTTCTTC. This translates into CASSLPRGPYNEQFF.

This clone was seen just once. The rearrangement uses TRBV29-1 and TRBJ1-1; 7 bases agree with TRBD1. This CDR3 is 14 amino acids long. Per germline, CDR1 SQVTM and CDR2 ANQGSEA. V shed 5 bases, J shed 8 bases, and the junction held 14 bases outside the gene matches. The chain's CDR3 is CSVRLGQRMGEAFF. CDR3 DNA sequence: TGCAGCGTTCGTTTGGGACAGCGAATGGGGGAAGCTTTCTTT.

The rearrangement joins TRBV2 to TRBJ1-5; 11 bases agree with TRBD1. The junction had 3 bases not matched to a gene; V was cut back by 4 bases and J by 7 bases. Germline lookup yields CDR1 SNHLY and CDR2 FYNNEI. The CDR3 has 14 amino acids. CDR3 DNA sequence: TGTGCCAGCAGTGGGACAGGGGGCTCGCAGCCCCAGCATTTT. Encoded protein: CASSGTGGSQPQHF.

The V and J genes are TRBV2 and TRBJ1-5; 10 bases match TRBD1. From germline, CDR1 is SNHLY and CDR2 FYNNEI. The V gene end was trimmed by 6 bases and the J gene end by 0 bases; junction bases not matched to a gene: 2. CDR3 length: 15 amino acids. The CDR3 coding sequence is TGTGCCAGCAGCGGGACAGGGGTTAGCAATCAGCCCCAGCATTTT. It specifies CASSGTGVSNQPQHF.

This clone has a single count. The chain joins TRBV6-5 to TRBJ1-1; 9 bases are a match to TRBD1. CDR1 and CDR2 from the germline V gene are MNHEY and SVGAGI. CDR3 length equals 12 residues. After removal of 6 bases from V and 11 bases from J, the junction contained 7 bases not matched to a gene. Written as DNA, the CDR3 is TGTGCCAGCAGGGCACAGGGGGCAGGGGCTTTCTTT. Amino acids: CASRAQGAGAFF.

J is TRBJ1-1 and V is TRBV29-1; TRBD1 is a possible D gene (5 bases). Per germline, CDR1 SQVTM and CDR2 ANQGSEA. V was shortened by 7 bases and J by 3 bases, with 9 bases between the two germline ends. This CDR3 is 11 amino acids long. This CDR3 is CSGRVDTEAFF. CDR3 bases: TGCAGCGGCAGGGTGGACACTGAAGCTTTCTTT.

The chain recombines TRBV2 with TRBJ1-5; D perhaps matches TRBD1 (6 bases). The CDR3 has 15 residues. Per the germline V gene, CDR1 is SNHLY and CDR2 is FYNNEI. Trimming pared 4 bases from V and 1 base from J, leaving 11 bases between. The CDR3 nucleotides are TGTGCCAGCAGTGCGCAGGGGACGAGCAATCAGCCCCAGCATTTT. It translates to CASSAQGTSNQPQHF.

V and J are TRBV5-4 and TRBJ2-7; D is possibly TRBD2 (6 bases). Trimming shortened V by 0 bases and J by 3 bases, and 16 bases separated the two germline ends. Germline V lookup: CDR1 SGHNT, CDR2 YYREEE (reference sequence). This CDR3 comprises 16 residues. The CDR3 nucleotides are TGTGCCAGCAGCTTGGATGTCGGGGGTGAGCGCTACGAGCAGTACTTC. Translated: CASSLDVGGERYEQYF.

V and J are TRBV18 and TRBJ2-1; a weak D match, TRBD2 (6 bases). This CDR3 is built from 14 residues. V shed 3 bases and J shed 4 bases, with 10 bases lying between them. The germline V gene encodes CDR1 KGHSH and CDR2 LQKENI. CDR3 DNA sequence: TGTGCCAGCTCACCGTCGGGGGTTTACAATGAGCAGTTCTTC. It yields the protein CASSPSGVYNEQFF.

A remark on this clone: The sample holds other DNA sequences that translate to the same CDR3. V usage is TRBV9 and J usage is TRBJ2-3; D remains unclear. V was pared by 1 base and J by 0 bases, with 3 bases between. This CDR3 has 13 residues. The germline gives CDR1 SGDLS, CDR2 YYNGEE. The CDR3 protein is CASSVTSTDTQYF. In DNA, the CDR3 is TGTGCCAGCAGCGTAACTAGCACAGATACGCAGTATTTT.

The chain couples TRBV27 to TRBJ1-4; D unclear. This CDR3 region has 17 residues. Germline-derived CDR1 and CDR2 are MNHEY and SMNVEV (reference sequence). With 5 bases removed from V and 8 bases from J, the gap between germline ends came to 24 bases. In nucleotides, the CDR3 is TGTGCCAGCAGTCGTCGTCTAGCTACTCCGTCCCAGGAAAAACTGTTTTTT. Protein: CASSRRLATPSQEKLFF.

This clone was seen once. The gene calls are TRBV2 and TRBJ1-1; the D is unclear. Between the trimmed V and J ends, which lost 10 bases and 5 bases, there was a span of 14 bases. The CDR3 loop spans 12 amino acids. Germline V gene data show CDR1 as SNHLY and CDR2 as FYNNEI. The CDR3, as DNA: TGTGCCACCTCTCCCTCGCGGACTGAAGCTTTCTTT. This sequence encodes CATSPSRTEAFF.

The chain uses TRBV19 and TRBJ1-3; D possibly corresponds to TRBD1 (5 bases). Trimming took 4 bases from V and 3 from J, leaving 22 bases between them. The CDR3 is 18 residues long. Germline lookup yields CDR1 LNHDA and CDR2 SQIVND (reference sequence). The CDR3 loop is CASSTFQGGRTHGNTIYF. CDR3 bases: TGTGCCAGTAGTACTTTCCAAGGCGGCAGGACACATGGAAACACCATATATTTT. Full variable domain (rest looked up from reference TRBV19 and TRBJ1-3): DGGITQSPKYLFRKEGQNVTLSCEQNLNHDAMYWYRQDPGQGLRLIYYSQIVNDFQKGDIAEGYSVSREKKESFPLTVTSAQKNPTAFYLCASSTFQGGRTHGNTIYFGEGSWLTVV.